The text below deals with one T cell receptor (beta chain). The antigen remains unidentified. This sample is drawn from a study of blood T cells in healthy people across ages. Study results and limitations: A greater number of naive CD4+ cells and higher diversity distinguished long-lived donors from aged donors. Possibly confounding the expanded clonotype changes was the fact that donor CMV status was unknown. Measured against age, TCR beta diversity per million T cells decreased in a roughly linear manner.

V was shortened by 2 bases and J by 4 bases, with 6 bases between the two germline ends. The germline CDR1 and CDR2 sequences are MNHEY and SVGAGI. CDR3 length: 13 amino acids. Alongside a J-beta primer mix, a sample-barcoded 5' primer served in a second PCR lasting about 7 to 12 cycles. From the 5' RACE reads, TCRdb called clonotypes with MiXCR, one entry per CDR3 protein. Here the sample spans about 680,000 distinct CDR3 sequences, roughly 49% being singletons. This TCR was sampled from a woman aged 60 to 75 in good health. The sequenced sample consisted of blood. The chain carries TRBV6-5 and TRBJ1-5, with D hard to call. CDR3 residues: CASSYDMNQPQHF. CDR3 nucleotide sequence: TGTGCCAGCAGTTACGACATGAATCAGCCCCAGCATTTT.